This entry is about one TCR beta chain. Its antigen is currently unknown. TCR beta CDR3 sequences were amplified from RNA transcripts. HTBI primers were the set used in a first-round RT-PCR of the TCR CDR3. TCRdb used MiXCR to reprocess the multiplex PCR reads, holding one entry per CDR3 protein. The sample lists 500,000 or so distinct CDR3 sequences, roughly 18% occurring once. This specimen belongs to a study of T cells in Graves' hyperthyroidism and ophthalmopathy. Findings and limits, study-wide: Blood shared most expanded thyroid clonotypes above 0.001.

The receptor comes from a woman under 30 with Graves' ophthalmopathy. What was sequenced was blood.

CDR3 nucleotides: TGTGCCAGCAGTGGGGGACTGGCGGCCTACGAGCAGTACTTC. As protein: CASSGGLAAYEQYF. The chain has TRBV6-2 or TRBV6-3 and TRBJ2-7; weak D call: TRBD2 (6 bases). Germline CDR1 reads MNHEY; CDR2 reads SVGEGT. This CDR3 has 14 residues. V was cut by 5 bases and J by 2 bases, with 13 bases left in between.